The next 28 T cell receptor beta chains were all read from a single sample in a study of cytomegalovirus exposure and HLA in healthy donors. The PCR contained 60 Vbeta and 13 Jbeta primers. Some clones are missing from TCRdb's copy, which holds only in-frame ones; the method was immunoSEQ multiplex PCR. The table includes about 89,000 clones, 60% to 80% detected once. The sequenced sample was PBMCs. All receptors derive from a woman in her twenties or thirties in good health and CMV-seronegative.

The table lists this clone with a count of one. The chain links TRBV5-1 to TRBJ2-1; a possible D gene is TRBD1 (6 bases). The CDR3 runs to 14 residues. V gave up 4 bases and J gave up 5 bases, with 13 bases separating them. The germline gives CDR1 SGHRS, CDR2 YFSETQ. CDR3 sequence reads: CASSPWTAHNEQFF. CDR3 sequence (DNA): TGCGCCAGCAGCCCCTGGACAGCCCACAATGAGCAGTTCTTC.

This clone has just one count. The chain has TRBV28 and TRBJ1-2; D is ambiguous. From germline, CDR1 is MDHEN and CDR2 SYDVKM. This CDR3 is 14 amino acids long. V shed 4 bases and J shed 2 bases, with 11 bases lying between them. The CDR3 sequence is CASSSPPGNYGYTF. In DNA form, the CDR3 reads TGTGCCAGCAGTTCCCCCCCGGGGAACTATGGCTACACCTTC.

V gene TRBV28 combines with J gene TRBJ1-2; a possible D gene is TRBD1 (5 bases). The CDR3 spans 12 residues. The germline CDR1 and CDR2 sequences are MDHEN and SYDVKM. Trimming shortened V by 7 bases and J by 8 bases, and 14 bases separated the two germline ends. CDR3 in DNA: TGTGCCAGCACAGAGTCGCGGGGGGGCTACACCTTC. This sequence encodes CASTESRGGYTF.

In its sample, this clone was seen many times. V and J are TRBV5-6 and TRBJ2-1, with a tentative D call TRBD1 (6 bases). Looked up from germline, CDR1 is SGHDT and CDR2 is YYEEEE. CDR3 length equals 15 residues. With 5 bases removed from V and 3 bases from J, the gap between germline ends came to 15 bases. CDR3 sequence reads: CASSSQGLGYNEQFF. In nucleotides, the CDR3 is TGTGCCAGCAGTTCACAGGGATTAGGCTACAATGAGCAGTTCTTC. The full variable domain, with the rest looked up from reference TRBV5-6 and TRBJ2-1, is DAGVTQSPTHLIKTRGQQVTLRCSPKSGHDTVSWYQQALGQGPQFIFQYYEEEERQRGNFPDRFSGHQFPNYSSELNVNALLLGDSALYLCASSSQGLGYNEQFFGPGTRLTVL.

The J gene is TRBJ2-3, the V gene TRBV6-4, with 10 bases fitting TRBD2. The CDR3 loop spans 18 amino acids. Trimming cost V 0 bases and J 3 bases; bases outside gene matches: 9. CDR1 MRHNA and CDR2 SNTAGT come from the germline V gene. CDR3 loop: CASSDSTASGGATDTQYF. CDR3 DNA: TGTGCCAGCAGTGACTCGACGGCAAGCGGGGGGGCAACAGATACGCAGTATTTT.

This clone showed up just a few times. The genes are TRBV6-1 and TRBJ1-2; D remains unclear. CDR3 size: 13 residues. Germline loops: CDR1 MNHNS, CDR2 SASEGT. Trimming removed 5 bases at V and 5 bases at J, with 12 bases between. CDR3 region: CASSIGVRYGYTF. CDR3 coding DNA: TGTGCCAGCAGTATCGGGGTCCGGTATGGCTACACCTTC.

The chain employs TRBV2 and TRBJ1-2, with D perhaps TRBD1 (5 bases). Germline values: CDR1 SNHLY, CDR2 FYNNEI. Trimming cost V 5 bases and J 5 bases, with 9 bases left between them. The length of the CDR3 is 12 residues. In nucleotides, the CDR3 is TGTGCCAGCAGTACCGGGGGGTATGGCTACACCTTC. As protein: CASSTGGYGYTF.

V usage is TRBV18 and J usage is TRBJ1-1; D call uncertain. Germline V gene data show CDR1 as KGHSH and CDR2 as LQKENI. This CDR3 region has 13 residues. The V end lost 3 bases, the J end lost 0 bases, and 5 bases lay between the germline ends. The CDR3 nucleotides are TGTGCCAGCTCACCCGGGGTGAACACTGAAGCTTTCTTT. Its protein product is CASSPGVNTEAFF.

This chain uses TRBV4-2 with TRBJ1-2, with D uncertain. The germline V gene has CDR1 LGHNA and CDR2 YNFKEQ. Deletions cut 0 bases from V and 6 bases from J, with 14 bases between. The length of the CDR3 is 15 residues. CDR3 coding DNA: TGTGCCAGCAGCCAAGACCCCGGAGGTCGCGATGGCTACACCTTC. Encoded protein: CASSQDPGGRDGYTF.

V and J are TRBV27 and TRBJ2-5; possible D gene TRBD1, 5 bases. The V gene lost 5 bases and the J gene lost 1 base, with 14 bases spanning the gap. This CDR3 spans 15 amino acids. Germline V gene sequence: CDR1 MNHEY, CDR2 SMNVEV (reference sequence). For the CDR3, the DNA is TGTGCCAGCAGTGCCAGGGTTTTTAGCCAAGAGACCCAGTACTTC. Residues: CASSARVFSQETQYF.

The CDR3 here is CASSLEGTGSYEQYF. In DNA, the CDR3 is TGTGCCAGCAGCTTGGAGGGGACAGGGTCCTACGAGCAGTACTTC. The chain has TRBV5-4 and TRBJ2-5; 9 positions match TRBD1. The J call could be wrong; TRBJ2-7 is a better fit for the DNA end. The germline V gene encodes CDR1 SGHNT and CDR2 YYREEE (reference sequence). The CDR3 sequence is 15 residues long.

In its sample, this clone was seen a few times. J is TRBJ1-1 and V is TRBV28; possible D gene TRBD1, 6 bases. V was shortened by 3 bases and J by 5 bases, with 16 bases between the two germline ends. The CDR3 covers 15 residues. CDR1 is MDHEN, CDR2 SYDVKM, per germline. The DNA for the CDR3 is TGTGCCAGCAGTTTTTGGGGGCAACTGGGGACTGAAGCTTTCTTT. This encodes CASSFWGQLGTEAFF.

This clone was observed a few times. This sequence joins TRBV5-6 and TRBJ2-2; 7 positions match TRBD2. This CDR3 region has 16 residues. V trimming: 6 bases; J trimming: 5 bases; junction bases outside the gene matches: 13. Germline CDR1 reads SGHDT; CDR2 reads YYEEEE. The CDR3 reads CASIGAGLVRTGELFF. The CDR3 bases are TGTGCCAGCATCGGAGCGGGGTTAGTGAGGACCGGGGAGCTGTTTTTT.

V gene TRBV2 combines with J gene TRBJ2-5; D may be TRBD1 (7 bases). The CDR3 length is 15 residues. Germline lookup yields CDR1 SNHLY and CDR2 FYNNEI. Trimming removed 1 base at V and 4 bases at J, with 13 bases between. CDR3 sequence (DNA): TGTGCCAGCAGTGAAGGGGCAGGGGGAGGAGAGACCCAGTACTTC. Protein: CASSEGAGGGETQYF.

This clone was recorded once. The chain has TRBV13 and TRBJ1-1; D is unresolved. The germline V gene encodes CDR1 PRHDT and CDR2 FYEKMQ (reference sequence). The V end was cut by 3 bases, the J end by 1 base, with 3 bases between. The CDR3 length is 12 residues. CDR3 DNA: TGTGCCAGCAGCTTTAAGAACACTGAAGCTTTCTTT. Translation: CASSFKNTEAFF.

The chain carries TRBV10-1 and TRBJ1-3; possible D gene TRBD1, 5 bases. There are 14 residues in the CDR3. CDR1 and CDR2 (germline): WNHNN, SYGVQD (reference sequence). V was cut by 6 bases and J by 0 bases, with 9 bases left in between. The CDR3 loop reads CASRDTSSGNTIYF. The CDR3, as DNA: TGCGCCAGCAGGGACACGAGCTCTGGAAACACCATATATTTT.

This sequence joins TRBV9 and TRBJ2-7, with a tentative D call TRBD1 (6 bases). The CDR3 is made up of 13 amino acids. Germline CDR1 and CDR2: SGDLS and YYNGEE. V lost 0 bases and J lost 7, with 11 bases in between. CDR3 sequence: CASSVAAGDEQYF. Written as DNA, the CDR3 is TGTGCCAGCAGCGTAGCGGCAGGGGATGAGCAGTACTTC.

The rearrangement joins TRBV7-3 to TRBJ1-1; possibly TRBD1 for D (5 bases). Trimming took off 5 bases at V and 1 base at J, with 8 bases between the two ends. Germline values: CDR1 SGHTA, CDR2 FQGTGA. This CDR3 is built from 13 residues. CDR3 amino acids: CASSPQGNTEAFF. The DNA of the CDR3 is TGTGCCAGCAGCCCCCAGGGGAACACTGAAGCTTTCTTT.

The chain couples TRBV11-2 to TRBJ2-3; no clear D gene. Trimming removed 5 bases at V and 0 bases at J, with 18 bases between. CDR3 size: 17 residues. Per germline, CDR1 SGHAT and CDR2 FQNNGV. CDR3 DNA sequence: TGTGCCAGCAGCGGAACCGGGTCCGCACTTAGCACAGATACGCAGTATTTT. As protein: CASSGTGSALSTDTQYF.

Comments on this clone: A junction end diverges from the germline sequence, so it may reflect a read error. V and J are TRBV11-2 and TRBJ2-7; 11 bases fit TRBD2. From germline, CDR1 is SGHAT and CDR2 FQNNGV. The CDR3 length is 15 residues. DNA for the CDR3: TGTGCCAGCACCGACGGTGGGATCAATAGCGGGAGGGCTAGGTTC. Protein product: CASTDGGINSGRARF.

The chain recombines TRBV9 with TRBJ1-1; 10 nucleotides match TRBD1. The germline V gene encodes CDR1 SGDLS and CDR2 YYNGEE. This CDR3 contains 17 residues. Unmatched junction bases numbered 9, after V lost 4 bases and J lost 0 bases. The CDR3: CASSPRDRGKMNTEAFF. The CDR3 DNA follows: TGTGCCAGCAGCCCTAGGGACAGGGGTAAAATGAACACTGAAGCTTTCTTT.

The CDR3 loop is CASSLVAGPSYEQYF. In DNA, the CDR3 is TGTGCCAGCAGCTTAGTGGCGGGACCCTCCTACGAGCAGTACTTC. The chain employs TRBV7-9 and TRBJ2-7; maybe TRBD2 (6 bases). V gave up 1 base and J gave up 0 bases, with 10 bases separating them. Germline V CDR1 and CDR2: SEHNR, FQNEAQ (reference sequence). The CDR3 loop spans 15 amino acids.

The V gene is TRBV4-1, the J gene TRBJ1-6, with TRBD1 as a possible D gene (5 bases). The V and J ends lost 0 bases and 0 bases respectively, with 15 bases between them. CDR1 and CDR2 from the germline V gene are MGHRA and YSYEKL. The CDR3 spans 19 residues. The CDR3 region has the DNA TGCGCCAGCAGCCAAGATCGTGGGGCAGGTAGCTCCTATAATTCACCCCTCCACTTT. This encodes CASSQDRGAGSSYNSPLHF.

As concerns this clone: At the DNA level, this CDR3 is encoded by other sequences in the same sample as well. As DNA, the CDR3 is TGCGCCAGCAGCTTTCGGGGGGGCAGCACAGATACGCAGTATTTT. It yields the protein CASSFRGGSTDTQYF. The V gene is TRBV5-1, the J gene TRBJ2-3, with 8 bases lining up with TRBD2. The CDR3 sequence is 15 residues long. CDR1 and CDR2 (germline): SGHRS, YFSETQ. V lost 2 bases and J lost 0; bases outside the gene matches: 2.

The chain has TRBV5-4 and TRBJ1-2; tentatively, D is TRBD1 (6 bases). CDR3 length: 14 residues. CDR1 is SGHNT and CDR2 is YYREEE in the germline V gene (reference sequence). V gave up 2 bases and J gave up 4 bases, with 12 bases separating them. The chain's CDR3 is CASSFPGQLYGYTF. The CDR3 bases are TGTGCCAGCAGCTTCCCAGGACAGCTCTATGGCTACACCTTC.

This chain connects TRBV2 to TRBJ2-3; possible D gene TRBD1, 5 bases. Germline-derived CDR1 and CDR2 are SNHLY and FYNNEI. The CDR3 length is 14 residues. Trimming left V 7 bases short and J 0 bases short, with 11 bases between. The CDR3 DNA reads TGTGCCAGCACCTGGACACCTAGCACAGATACGCAGTATTTT. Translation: CASTWTPSTDTQYF. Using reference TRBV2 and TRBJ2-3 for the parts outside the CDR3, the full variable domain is EPEVTQTPSHQVTQMGQEVILRCVPISNHLYFYWYRQILGQKVEFLVSFYNNEISEKSEIFDDQFSVERPDGSNFTLKIRSTKLEDSAMYFCASTWTPSTDTQYFGPGTRLTVL.

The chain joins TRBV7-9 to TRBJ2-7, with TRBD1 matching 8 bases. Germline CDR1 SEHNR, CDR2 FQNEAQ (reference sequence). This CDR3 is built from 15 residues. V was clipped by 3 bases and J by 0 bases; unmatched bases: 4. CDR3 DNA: TGTGCCAGCAGCTTGGCAGGGGGCCCCTCCTACGAGCAGTACTTC. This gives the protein CASSLAGGPSYEQYF.

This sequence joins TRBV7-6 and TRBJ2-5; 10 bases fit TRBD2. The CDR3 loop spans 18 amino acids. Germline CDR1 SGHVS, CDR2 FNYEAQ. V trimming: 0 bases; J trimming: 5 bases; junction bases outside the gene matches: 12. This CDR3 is CASSLALLAGVDGETQYF. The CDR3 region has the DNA TGTGCCAGCAGCTTAGCGCTTCTAGCGGGGGTAGACGGGGAGACCCAGTACTTC.